This T cell receptor (beta chain) is drawn from a study of cytomegalovirus exposure and HLA in healthy donors. Study-wide findings and caveats: V- and J-gene trimming of TCR beta was linked (in a later analysis) to a missense DCLRE1C variant. The listing of 150 to 200 TCR beta chains classed them as cytomegalovirus-associated. Most likely, a cluster of highly shared sequence variants arose as a sequencing artifact.

Healthy bone marrow donors made up the cohort. To note about this clone: Its antigen is not identified.

PCR was performed using 60 Vbeta and 13 Jbeta primers. TCRdb keeps only in-frame clones here, not all; method: immunoSEQ multiplex PCR. The profile shows some 110,000 clones, more than 60% of them singletons. The CDR3 loop spans 11 amino acids. Germline V gene data show CDR1 as WNHNN and CDR2 as SYGVQD (reference sequence). Trimming removed 6 bases at V and 7 bases at J, with 6 bases between. The genes are TRBV10-1 and TRBJ2-2; D gene uncertain. Sequencing was done on a sample of PBMCs. The source of this sequence is a man aged 40-50 years in good health and CMV-seronegative. CDR3 protein: CASRRSGELFF. Here the CDR3 DNA reads TGCGCCAGCAGGCGAAGCGGGGAGCTGTTTTTT.